This T cell receptor beta chain is from a study of blood T cell repertoires in COVID-19. Turning to the study itself: Some COVID-19 samples were acute and others convalescent; all came from the United States, Italy and Spain.

Germline assignment: CDR1 SGHTA and CDR2 FQGNSA. This CDR3 region has 12 residues. Assay used: immunoSEQ multiplex PCR; TCRdb lists only in-frame clones, some missing. The sample contains 140,000 to 150,000 clones, about four fifths of which appear only once. The gene calls are TRBV7-2 and TRBJ2-5, with 8 bases that match TRBD1. The origin of this receptor is a human donor in a cohort sampled during active COVID-19. The sample consisted of peripheral blood. The CDR3 protein is CAGQGAMGTQYF. Here the CDR3 DNA reads TGTGCGGGGCAGGGGGCTATGGGGACCCAGTACTTC.